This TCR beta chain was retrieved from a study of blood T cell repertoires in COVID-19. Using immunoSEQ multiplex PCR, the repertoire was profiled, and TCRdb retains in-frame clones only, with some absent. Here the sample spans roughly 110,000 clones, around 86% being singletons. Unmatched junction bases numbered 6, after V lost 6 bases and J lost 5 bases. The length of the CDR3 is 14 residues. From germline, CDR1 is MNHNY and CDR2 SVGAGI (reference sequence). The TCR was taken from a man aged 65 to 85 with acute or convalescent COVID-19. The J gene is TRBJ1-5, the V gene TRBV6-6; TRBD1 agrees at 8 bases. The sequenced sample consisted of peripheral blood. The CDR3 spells CASSQDRAYQPQHF. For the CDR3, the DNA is TGTGCCAGCAGCCAGGACAGGGCGTATCAGCCCCAGCATTTT.